Listed below are T cell receptor beta chains from one sample, sequenced in a study of human T cells and chemical hapten exposure. TCRdb used MiXCR to reprocess the RACE reads, holding one entry per CDR3 protein. This table holds about 380,000 distinct CDR3 sequences, approximately 5.1% found once. The sample in question was whole blood, obtained in connection with sensitization to the hapten diphenylcyclopropenone (DPC). Receptors were obtained from a woman between 45 and 60 years old with alopecia areata. Some clones in this sample may be carry-over from other donors' samples. Both conserved end residues are part of each CDR3. Each record gives: D gene, J gene, V gene, clone size, CDR3 protein, CDR3 DNA. The D gene is left open where the match is weak. Part of the rows lack a size; the others show once, few, many or a class for expanded clones.

D gene: TRBD1
J gene: TRBJ1-6
V gene: TRBV5-6
clone size: .
CDR3 protein: CASSSRGDSPLHF
CDR3 DNA: TGTGCCAGCAGCTCCAGGGGGGATTCACCCCTCCACTTT

D gene: .
J gene: TRBJ2-7
V gene: TRBV28
clone size: many
CDR3 protein: CASSQTEYEQYF
CDR3 DNA: TGTGCCAGCAGTCAAACGGAGTACGAGCAGTACTTC

D gene: .
J gene: TRBJ2-3
V gene: TRBV27
clone size: few
CDR3 protein: CASSLSVRATTDTQYF
CDR3 DNA: TGTGCCAGCAGTTTATCGGTCAGGGCAACCACAGATACGCAGTATTTT

D gene: TRBD1
J gene: TRBJ1-5
V gene: TRBV6-5
clone size: .
CDR3 protein: CASSRTGNRNQPQHF
CDR3 DNA: TGTGCCAGCAGCCGGACAGGGAACCGCAATCAGCCCCAGCATTTT

D gene: .
J gene: TRBJ2-5
V gene: TRBV5-1
clone size: .
CDR3 protein: CASSPVEAKETQYF
CDR3 DNA: TGCGCCAGCAGCCCCGTTGAGGCCAAAGAGACCCAGTACTTC

D gene: TRBD1
J gene: TRBJ2-6
V gene: TRBV6-1
clone size: many
CDR3 protein: CASEGTVGANVLTF
CDR3 DNA: TGTGCCAGCGAAGGGACAGTTGGGGCCAACGTCCTGACTTTC

D gene: .
J gene: TRBJ2-1
V gene: TRBV19
clone size: many
CDR3 protein: CASGLEQFF
CDR3 DNA: TGTGCCAGTGGCCTTGAGCAGTTCTTC

D gene: TRBD2
J gene: TRBJ2-3
V gene: TRBV20-1
clone size: .
CDR3 protein: CSAPNLAGGTDTQYF
CDR3 DNA: TGCAGTGCTCCAAATCTAGCGGGGGGCACAGATACGCAGTATTTT

D gene: TRBD1
J gene: TRBJ1-1
V gene: TRBV12-3/TRBV12-4
clone size: .
CDR3 protein: CASSSGTDFMNTEAFF
CDR3 DNA: TGTGCCAGCAGCTCGGGGACAGATTTCATGAACACTGAAGCTTTCTTT

D gene: .
J gene: TRBJ1-4
V gene: TRBV29-1
clone size: many
CDR3 protein: CSVADRTNEKLFF
CDR3 DNA: TGCAGCGTTGCGGACAGAACTAATGAAAAACTGTTTTTT

D gene: .
J gene: TRBJ2-7
V gene: TRBV10-3
clone size: .
CDR3 protein: CAAQGGSRGALDEQYF
CDR3 DNA: TGTGCCGCCCAAGGTGGGTCCCGGGGGGCCCTCGACGAGCAGTACTTC

D gene: .
J gene: TRBJ2-1
V gene: TRBV19
clone size: .
CDR3 protein: CATLVEGWVNEQFF
CDR3 DNA: TGTGCCACCTTAGTCGAGGGTTGGGTCAATGAGCAGTTCTTC

D gene: .
J gene: TRBJ2-1
V gene: TRBV15
clone size: many
CDR3 protein: CATSRPPGHSSYNEQFF
CDR3 DNA: TGTGCCACCAGCAGACCCCCGGGACACAGCTCCTACAATGAGCAGTTCTTC

D gene: .
J gene: TRBJ1-4
V gene: TRBV13
clone size: few
CDR3 protein: CASSSAGVGGEKLFF
CDR3 DNA: TGTGCCAGCAGCTCGGCAGGGGTAGGCGGCGAAAAACTGTTTTTT

D gene: TRBD1
J gene: TRBJ2-5
V gene: TRBV9
clone size: many
CDR3 protein: CASSAGPGQGAETQYF
CDR3 DNA: TGTGCCAGCAGCGCCGGACCGGGACAGGGGGCCGAGACCCAGTACTTC

D gene: .
J gene: TRBJ2-5
V gene: TRBV24-1
clone size: many
CDR3 protein: CATSDRTEARYF
CDR3 DNA: TGTGCCACCAGTGACCGGACGGAAGCGAGGTACTTC

D gene: .
J gene: TRBJ1-5
V gene: TRBV7-9
clone size: few
CDR3 protein: CASTTAHPPNQPQHF
CDR3 DNA: TGTGCCAGCACCACGGCGCATCCTCCAAATCAGCCCCAGCATTTT

D gene: .
J gene: TRBJ2-5
V gene: TRBV6-2/TRBV6-3
clone size: many
CDR3 protein: CASSYTLKAQETQYF
CDR3 DNA: TGTGCCAGCAGTTACACTCTGAAGGCACAAGAGACCCAGTACTTC

D gene: .
J gene: TRBJ1-1
V gene: TRBV6-5
clone size: .
CDR3 protein: CASNPRGAREAFF
CDR3 DNA: TGTGCCAGCAACCCGAGGGGGGCGCGGGAAGCTTTCTTT

D gene: .
J gene: TRBJ2-1
V gene: TRBV28
clone size: few
CDR3 protein: CASSFTSPAIEQFF
CDR3 DNA: TGTGCCAGCAGTTTCACCAGTCCCGCGATAGAGCAGTTCTTC

D gene: .
J gene: TRBJ2-3
V gene: TRBV19
clone size: few
CDR3 protein: CASSNWKEGTDTQYF
CDR3 DNA: TGTGCCAGTAGTAACTGGAAAGAGGGCACAGATACGCAGTATTTT

D gene: .
J gene: TRBJ2-5
V gene: TRBV15
clone size: .
CDR3 protein: CATDTGSSQETQYF
CDR3 DNA: TGTGCCACAGACACTGGGAGCAGCCAAGAGACCCAGTACTTC

D gene: TRBD2
J gene: TRBJ2-1
V gene: TRBV13
clone size: many
CDR3 protein: CASSLRAGGPGEQFF
CDR3 DNA: TGTGCCAGCAGCTTAAGAGCGGGGGGCCCGGGCGAGCAGTTCTTC

D gene: .
J gene: TRBJ2-1
V gene: TRBV29-1
clone size: many
CDR3 protein: CSVGGGAYNEQFF
CDR3 DNA: TGCAGCGTTGGGGGCGGGGCCTACAATGAGCAGTTCTTC

D gene: .
J gene: TRBJ2-3
V gene: TRBV3-1
clone size: .
CDR3 protein: CASSQGAAGSTDTQYF
CDR3 DNA: TGTGCCAGCAGCCAAGGGGCGGCTGGGAGCACAGATACGCAGTATTTT

D gene: TRBD1
J gene: TRBJ1-1
V gene: TRBV12-3/TRBV12-4
clone size: .
CDR3 protein: CASSWGQGAQGTEAFF
CDR3 DNA: TGTGCCAGCAGTTGGGGACAGGGGGCGCAGGGCACTGAAGCTTTCTTT

D gene: .
J gene: TRBJ2-7
V gene: TRBV7-6
clone size: many
CDR3 protein: CASSLRPQRDLAKQYF
CDR3 DNA: TGTGCCAGCAGCTTACGCCCCCAGCGAGACCTCGCAAAGCAGTACTTC

D gene: .
J gene: TRBJ2-7
V gene: TRBV10-1
clone size: many
CDR3 protein: CASSESPAYEQYF
CDR3 DNA: TGCGCCAGCAGCGAGTCCCCGGCCTACGAGCAGTACTTC

D gene: .
J gene: TRBJ2-7
V gene: TRBV20-1
clone size: many
CDR3 protein: CSAPPVQLTRYEQYF
CDR3 DNA: TGCAGTGCTCCCCCGGTACAATTGACACGATACGAGCAGTACTTC

D gene: TRBD1
J gene: TRBJ1-4
V gene: TRBV20-1
clone size: many
CDR3 protein: CSAYSGGSGEKLFF
CDR3 DNA: TGCAGTGCTTATTCAGGGGGCTCGGGGGAAAAACTGTTTTTT

D gene: TRBD2
J gene: TRBJ2-7
V gene: TRBV12-3/TRBV12-4
clone size: few
CDR3 protein: CASSPGGSGGYEQYF
CDR3 DNA: TGTGCCAGCAGTCCGGGGGGTAGCGGGGGATACGAGCAGTACTTC

D gene: .
J gene: TRBJ1-1
V gene: TRBV6-2/TRBV6-3
clone size: .
CDR3 protein: CASTSGTLNTEAFF
CDR3 DNA: TGTGCCAGCACCTCCGGGACCTTGAACACTGAAGCTTTCTTT

D gene: TRBD2
J gene: TRBJ2-3
V gene: TRBV29-1
clone size: few
CDR3 protein: CSVTLAGALQDTQYF
CDR3 DNA: TGCAGCGTAACGCTAGCGGGGGCGCTTCAGGATACGCAGTATTTT

D gene: TRBD1
J gene: TRBJ2-7
V gene: TRBV27
clone size: many
CDR3 protein: CASRPTGGIYEQYF
CDR3 DNA: TGTGCCAGCAGACCGACAGGGGGGATCTACGAGCAGTACTTC

D gene: TRBD1
J gene: TRBJ2-7
V gene: TRBV7-9
clone size: few
CDR3 protein: CASSHQGQGAEYEQYF
CDR3 DNA: TGTGCCAGCAGCCACCAAGGTCAGGGGGCGGAGTACGAGCAGTACTTC

D gene: TRBD1
J gene: TRBJ2-1
V gene: TRBV28
clone size: many
CDR3 protein: CASSSRTGSYNEQFF
CDR3 DNA: TGTGCCAGCAGTTCTCGGACAGGATCCTACAATGAGCAGTTCTTC

D gene: TRBD1
J gene: TRBJ1-6
V gene: TRBV29-1
clone size: .
CDR3 protein: CSALTGDNYNSPLHF
CDR3 DNA: TGCAGCGCTTTGACAGGGGACAACTATAATTCACCCCTCCACTTT